This T cell receptor (beta chain) was observed in a study of cytomegalovirus exposure and HLA in healthy donors (dated by TCRdb to about 2017). As for the study more broadly: According to an earlier analysis of around 600 of the donors, about 179 million T cells yielded some 120 million unique TCR beta sequences and around 300 Gb of sequence data. Four to six DR-DQ haplotypes were handled as single units for association and clustering because linkage in the cohort was strong. An earlier analysis of fewer than 700 of the donors applied high-throughput TCR beta sequencing to assess whether each TCR beta V gene segment acted as functional or pseudogenic. Roughly 300 gigabases of sequencing data and 80 million or so unique TCR sequences were included in an early release covering 500 to 750 HLA-typed donors. Along with the roughly 710-subject first cohort, a separate validation cohort of over a hundred different subjects was used. A later genetic analysis used genome-wide SNP genotypes for about three fifths of the roughly 700 donors, treating that subset as a discovery cohort. Typing coverage varied by locus: roughly 629-640 donors for A, B, C, DRB1 and DQB1; around 560 for DQA1; over 600 for DPA1; roughly 450 for DPB1. HLA typing included class I and class II loci at four-digit resolution. All discovery cohort repertoires had been generated on a single sequencing platform. Among some 400 genotyped donors of the cohort, an average of around 220,000 unique TCR beta nucleotide sequences was sequenced per donor, of which about 18% were non-productive. The study was designed to test whether signatures of past pathogen exposure could be identified by cataloging public T cell receptors. To predict cytomegalovirus infection status, the study combined high-throughput TCR immunosequencing, statistical association of individual TCRs with disease status, and machine learning. Of the roughly 420 genotyped donors, roughly 80% were placed in the genetic ancestry cluster associated with self-reported Caucasian donors. The T cell repertoires of several hundred subjects were profiled by immunosequencing and related to cytomegalovirus serostatus. The later analysis used no new phenotypic data to find candidate immune exposures, relying instead on TCR beta sequences and their occurrence across donors. Donor age, sex, ethnicity and CMV serostatus were compiled alongside the repertoire data. A later analysis re-examined previously published TCR beta repertoires from more than 600 donors and added high-resolution HLA genotyping to investigate patterns of TCR occurrence. Study-level results and caveats: Most TCR sequences were observed very rarely across donors, whereas some public TCRs were present in many individuals. The only immune exposure information available for the cohort was CMV serostatus. In both the original and validation cohorts, the classifier was reported to diagnose cytomegalovirus status with high specificity and sensitivity. An earlier analysis of approximately 530 of the donors showed that most TCR beta V segments appeared in productive rearrangements either about 90% or about 30% of the time, which broadly matched IMGT annotations. According to a later analysis, TCR association rates differed among HLA loci, with DRB1 alleles showing the most associated TCRs and HLA-C alleles showing the fewest. Because the 87-base-pair reads could not distinguish some IMGT-functional V segments, including TRBV6-2 and TRBV6-3, those segments were excluded. According to the authors, the approach could potentially be generalized to other disease states and immunological phenotypes. Three of the identified cytomegalovirus-associated TCR beta chains were confirmed in vitro to be specific for cytomegalovirus antigens. The cohort was sequenced for TCR beta chains only, and without alpha or paired-chain data the features that could be detected were limited. Some 15 rarely observed V segments, including chromosome 9 orphons, were excluded from the earlier analysis of several hundred of the donors because counts were too low. According to a later analysis, most CMV-associated TCR beta chains appeared to be HLA-restricted, and the HLA associations seemed to be driven largely by CMV exposure. An association between a missense DCLRE1C variant and V-gene and J-gene trimming of TCR beta chains was found in a later genetic analysis and replicated in an independent cohort. A later analysis found that HLA-associated TCR beta chains were more clonally expanded and had lower generation probabilities than equally common non-associated chains. Assigning TCR associations to individual alleles was difficult when HLA alleles, especially DR and DQ, strongly co-occurred. Specific HLA alleles were associated with 16,951 TCR beta sequences at a false discovery rate of 0.05 in a later analysis. A cluster of highly shared sequence variants was judged likely to be a technical artifact of the sequencing pipeline. Linkage disequilibrium might explain the correlated functional status among segregating V segments, but an unknown experimental factor could not be excluded. According to a later analysis, parvovirus B19, influenza, CMV and Epstein-Barr virus appeared linked to several top co-occurrence clusters. The presence/absence analyses assumed that sequencing depth was roughly uniform across donors, and that assumption may not be true. According to a later genetic analysis, donors in an Asian-associated ancestry cluster had fewer N-insertions in productive TCRs than the roughly 660-donor mean. Because some donors lacked HLA typing at each locus, the association tests relied only on the typed subset. A further reported finding was that TCR beta sequences accurately predicted the HLA-A and HLA-B alleles for most subjects in the first cohort. The study listed 170 or so TCR beta chains as associated with cytomegalovirus.

Details on this clone: Its antigen has not been determined.

The cohort comprised around 700 healthy bone marrow donors. Cohort members were all nominally healthy when sampled, although unrecorded immune exposures were likely present. The donor tested CMV seropositive, placing the donor among the 290 or so seropositive members of the cohort. Every donor gave a peripheral blood sample, and the peripheral blood mononuclear cells from that sample were used for TCR beta sequencing. The Qiagen DNeasy Blood Extraction Kit was used to extract genomic DNA from the blood cell samples. Including the terminal cysteine and phenylalanine, the CDR3 comprises 15 residues. Just CDR3 DNA is preserved here, 45 bases in frame from base 1. Trimming removed 6 bases from V and 4 bases from J, leaving 18 bases between the germline ends. For CDR1 and CDR2, the germline V gene (reference sequence) lists MNHEY and SMNVEV. The library was made by the immunoSEQ multiplex PCR assay. For the multiplex PCR, a mixture combining 60 forward primers for TCR Vbeta segments and 13 reverse primers for TCR Jbeta segments was used. The CDR3 region of rearranged TCR beta genes was amplified from genomic DNA by a multiplex PCR assay. Amplified TCR beta libraries were sequenced as 87-base-pair reads on the Illumina HiSeq System. The original pipeline was this. A later analysis tallied roughly 78 million unique TCR beta chains across the 700 or so repertoires, and approximately 12 million of those chains were shared by two or more donors. Raw reads were error-corrected and collapsed into unique sequences with a nearest-neighbor algorithm that merged closely related sequences to remove PCR and sequencing errors. V, D and J gene segments were assigned by aligning CDR3 sequences to IMGT reference sequences. For a sequence to be retained, at least a six-nucleotide match to both a V gene segment and a J gene segment was required. A rearrangement was called productive if the CDR3 had no stop codons and remained in frame with V and J, and every other rearrangement was called non-productive. CDR3 was defined according to IMGT convention as the region running from the second conserved V-encoded cysteine to the conserved J-encoded phenylalanine. Sequences without an unambiguous match to a single V gene segment were excluded from the earlier analysis of approximately 600 of the donors. An earlier analysis of several hundred of the donors called V segments functional above 56.7% productive rearrangements and segregating when the between-donor standard deviation exceeded 5%. A statistical classification framework was built for diagnosing cytomegalovirus status from the catalog of TCR beta chain sequences. In a later analysis, V and J genes were assigned by comparing TCR nucleotide sequences against IMGT/GENE-DB human TR gene sequences. A later analysis assigned CDR3 sequences and most-parsimonious VDJ recombination scenarios with the TCRdist pipeline. In a later analysis, each TCR beta chain was defined by its CDR3 amino acid sequence together with its V-gene family, and reads without a unique V-gene family were excluded. To address suspected cross-contamination and a sequencing artifact, a later analysis removed roughly 580 highly shared, low-generation-probability nucleotide sequences. A later analysis calculated a clonal expansion index for each public chain from normalized within-repertoire ranks of inferred template counts. A later analysis computed generation probabilities with a VDJ recombination model fitted to out-of-frame rearrangements, and checked the results against IGoR. In a later analysis, hypergeometric tests were used to score TCR-TCR, TCR-HLA and TCR-CMV co-occurrence, with a repertoire-size bias correction applied to TCR pairs. A later analysis estimated false discovery rates by permuting HLA or CMV assignments 20 times. In a later analysis, co-occurring TCRs were grouped using DBSCAN, with TCRdist sequence similarity added in when clustering inside HLA-allele-positive subsets. Repertoires with fewer than 30,000 or more than 120,000 public chains, plus five repertoires with anomalous nucleotide sharing, were excluded from co-occurrence clustering. This is the immuneACCESS table as TCRdb keeps it, with only in-frame sequences that have V and J called. A part of the clones is gone; compared with another copy, unresolved V genes explain less than half, and the rest is unexplained. V, J and clone size reflect that table, while D and trimming were determined from the DNA. The table for this sample records fewer than 85,000 clones. The top ten clonotypes cover less than 5.5% of the sample.

This clonotype originated in a woman in her thirties or forties in good health and CMV-seropositive. The sample comprised PBMCs. The chain uses TRBV27 and TRBJ2-5; the D gene is perhaps TRBD1, from 6 matching bases. The nucleotide sequence is given as TGTGCCAGCAGCCCCCAGACAGGTACAGGAGAGACCCAGTACTTC. This gives the protein CASSPQTGTGETQYF.